This TCR beta chain stems from a study of blood T cell repertoires in COVID-19. Germline V gene sequence: CDR1 SGHRS, CDR2 YFSETQ. V lost 1 base and J lost 1, with 9 bases in between. The CDR3 loop spans 15 amino acids. Sequenced by immunoSEQ multiplex PCR; TCRdb stores in-frame clones only, minus some. The profile shows about 300,000 clones, about 90% of them singletons. The chain uses TRBV5-1 and TRBJ1-5, with D possibly TRBD1 on 5 matching bases. The sequenced material came from peripheral blood. This TCR derives from a middle-aged woman who had recovered from COVID-19. The CDR3 DNA is TGCGCCAGCAGCTTGTTAGGGGCCAGCAATCAGCCCCAGCATTTT. This codes for CASSLLGASNQPQHF.